These 23 T cell receptor beta chains share one sample of origin, sequenced in a study of T-cell memory formation after mild COVID-19. Each CDR3 protein gets one entry after TCRdb re-called the 5' RACE reads with MiXCR. The sample carries hundreds of thousands of distinct CDR3 sequences, 16% recorded once. Specimen: PBMCs or a T cell subset sorted from them (not recorded which). The receptor set was obtained from a man younger than 35 who had mild COVID-19 (a few samples of this study predate the infection). Cell type and time point are not known.

The chain recombines TRBV24-1 with TRBJ2-7; possibly TRBD1 or TRBD2 for D (5 bases each). V lost 1 base, J lost 1 base, and 10 bases lay in between. The CDR3 runs to 15 residues. Germline V gene lookup returns CDR1 KGHDR and CDR2 SFDVKD. The CDR3 DNA is TGTGCCACCAGTGATTTTTGGGACGGTTCCTACGAGCAGTACTTC. This codes for CATSDFWDGSYEQYF.

V and J are TRBV7-2 and TRBJ2-3, with no clear D. The length of the CDR3 is 13 residues. The ends were cut back, 6 bases at V and 2 bases at J, with 9 bases in the middle. Looked up from germline, CDR1 is SGHTA and CDR2 is FQGNSA. CDR3 DNA: TGTGCCAGCAGGAATGCCCTCACAGATACGCAGTATTTT. Its translation: CASRNALTDTQYF.

The chain combines TRBV18 with TRBJ2-5; TRBD1 is a possible D gene (5 bases). The CDR3 totals 18 residues. CDR1 KGHSH and CDR2 LQKENI come from the germline V gene. V was pared by 4 bases and J by 4 bases, with 25 bases between. As DNA, the CDR3 is TGTGCCAGCTCACAACTCAATCTTCGACAGAACCCCAGAGAGACCCAGTACTTC. Its translation is CASSQLNLRQNPRETQYF.

This clonotype was counted many times. The chain has TRBV29-1 and TRBJ1-1; no clear D gene. The CDR3 is 11 residues long. Germline V gene sequence: CDR1 SQVTM, CDR2 ANQGSEA. Between the trimmed V and J ends, which lost 4 bases and 0 bases, there was a span of 3 bases. The CDR3 loop is CSVVMNTEAFF. The DNA of the CDR3 is TGCAGCGTTGTGATGAACACTGAAGCTTTCTTT. Variable domain in full (rest from reference TRBV29-1 and TRBJ1-1): SAVISQKPSRDICQRGTSLTIQCQVDSQVTMMFWYRQQPGQSLTLIATANQGSEATYESGFVIDKFPISRPNLTFSTLTVSNMSPEDSSIYLCSVVMNTEAFFGQGTRLTVV.

The chain couples TRBV7-8 to TRBJ1-4; D is unclear. The CDR3 is 11 amino acids. Germline assignment: CDR1 SGHVS and CDR2 FQNEAQ. The ends were cut back, 4 bases at V and 7 bases at J, with 4 bases in the middle. The CDR3 DNA reads as TGTGCCAGCAGCTGGGCTGAAAAACTGTTTTTT. Its protein product is CASSWAEKLFF.

The rearrangement uses TRBV7-2 and TRBJ2-5, with TRBD2 as a possible D gene (7 bases). This CDR3 comprises 16 residues. Trimming left V 1 base short and J 0 bases short, with 12 bases between. Germline loops: CDR1 SGHTA, CDR2 FQGNSA. CDR3 sequence: CASSLVGGGNQETQYF. The DNA for the CDR3 is TGTGCCAGCAGCTTAGTTGGGGGGGGCAACCAAGAGACCCAGTACTTC. Together with reference TRBV7-2 and TRBJ2-5, the CDR3 gives the full variable domain: GAGVSQSPSNKVTEKGKDVELRCDPISGHTALYWYRQSLGQGLEFLIYFQGNSAPDKSGLPSDRFSAERTGGSVSTLTIQRTQQEDSAVYLCASSLVGGGNQETQYFGPGTRLLVL.

This clonotype was recorded a few times. The chain is built from TRBV5-5 and TRBJ2-2, with 7 bases identical to TRBD1. The CDR3 sequence is 16 residues long. V shed 4 bases and J 1 base; nucleotides not matched to a gene: 7. The germline V gene encodes CDR1 SGHKS and CDR2 YYEKEE (reference sequence). Here the CDR3 reads CASSEGTAENTGELFF. The CDR3 bases are TGTGCCAGCAGCGAGGGGACAGCAGAGAACACCGGGGAGCTGTTTTTT.

This chain uses TRBV7-2 with TRBJ1-1, with 9 bases fitting TRBD1. V was clipped by 5 bases and J by 3 bases; unmatched bases: 7. The CDR3 spans 15 residues. Germline-derived CDR1 and CDR2 are SGHTA and FQGNSA. CDR3 sequence reads: CASSAQGAGDTEAFF. CDR3 nucleotides: TGTGCCAGCAGCGCACAGGGGGCGGGGGACACTGAAGCTTTCTTT. Supplemented by reference TRBV7-2 and TRBJ1-1, the full variable domain reads GAGVSQSPSNKVTEKGKDVELRCDPISGHTALYWYRQSLGQGLEFLIYFQGNSAPDKSGLPSDRFSAERTGGSVSTLTIQRTQQEDSAVYLCASSAQGAGDTEAFFGQGTRLTVV.

The rearrangement joins TRBV6-2 or TRBV6-3 to TRBJ2-2; 8 nucleotides line up with TRBD2. With 4 bases clipped from V and 0 bases from J, the junction kept 7 bases outside the gene matches. The CDR3 totals 17 residues. Germline lookup yields CDR1 MNHEY and CDR2 SVGEGT. Written as DNA, the CDR3 is TGTGCCAGCAGTTGGACTTCGACTAGCGCGAACACCGGGGAGCTGTTTTTT. This gives the protein CASSWTSTSANTGELFF.

This clonotype has a handful of counts. The chain recombines TRBV5-1 with TRBJ2-2, with 10 bases fitting TRBD2. Germline V gives CDR1 SGHRS, CDR2 YFSETQ. The CDR3 runs 15 residues. Trimming at V came to 3 bases and at J to 7 bases, leaving 6 bases not matched to a gene. In DNA, the CDR3 is TGCGCCAGCAGCTCAAGCGGGGGGGCCGACGGGGAGCTGTTTTTT. It codes for CASSSSGGADGELFF.

The CDR3 sequence: CSARTLENHNEQFF. Here the CDR3 DNA reads TGCAGTGCTAGAACACTAGAGAACCACAATGAGCAGTTCTTC. The V gene is TRBV20-1, the J gene TRBJ2-1; weak D call: TRBD2 (5 bases). The V end lost 2 bases, the J end lost 5 bases, and 13 bases lay between the germline ends. Germline assignment: CDR1 DFQATT and CDR2 SNEGSKA (reference sequence). This CDR3 region has 14 residues.

This clonotype came up a few times. The gene calls are TRBV15 and TRBJ2-2; TRBD2 is a possible D gene (7 bases). V lost 0 bases to trimming and J lost 1 base, with 9 bases between them. This CDR3 has 16 residues. CDR1 is LNHNV and CDR2 is YYDKDF in the germline V gene (reference sequence). CDR3 protein: CATSREGGRNTGELFF. Here the CDR3 DNA reads TGTGCCACCAGCAGAGAGGGGGGGCGGAACACCGGGGAGCTGTTTTTT.

This clonotype was detected a few times. The CDR3 nucleotides are TGTGCCAGCAGGACAGGGACCGTAAGCGAGCTGTTTTTT. Its protein is CASRTGTVSELFF. This sequence joins TRBV12-3 or TRBV12-4 and TRBJ2-2, with 7 bases fitting TRBD1. This CDR3 region has 13 residues. After removal of 6 bases from V and 11 bases from J, the junction contained 9 bases not matched to a gene.

At least ten counts were recorded for this clonotype. The chain carries TRBV19 and TRBJ2-7, with 12 bases fitting TRBD2. Trimming removed 6 bases from V and 1 base from J; junction bases left unmatched: 1. The CDR3 length is 14 residues. CDR1 is LNHDA and CDR2 is SQIVND in the germline V gene (reference sequence). The CDR3 reads CASRGLAGSYEQYF. CDR3 coding DNA: TGTGCCAGTAGAGGACTAGCGGGATCCTACGAGCAGTACTTC. Variable domain in full (rest from reference TRBV19 and TRBJ2-7): DGGITQSPKYLFRKEGQNVTLSCEQNLNHDAMYWYRQDPGQGLRLIYYSQIVNDFQKGDIAEGYSVSREKKESFPLTVTSAQKNPTAFYLCASRGLAGSYEQYFGPGTRLTVT.

This clonotype has only a few counts. The chain employs TRBV5-4 and TRBJ2-7, with D unresolved. The CDR3 covers 14 residues. Trimming took off 3 bases at V and 2 bases at J, with 12 bases between the two ends. Germline V gene data show CDR1 as SGHNT and CDR2 as YYREEE (reference sequence). As DNA, the CDR3 is TGTGCCAGCAGCTGGAAGGGCCAAGCCTACGAGCAGTACTTC. Amino acid sequence: CASSWKGQAYEQYF.

This clonotype was seen more than once but under ten times. The V and J genes are TRBV5-1 and TRBJ2-7; 7 bases map to TRBD1. From germline, CDR1 is SGHRS and CDR2 YFSETQ. CDR3 length equals 15 residues. V lost 3 bases to trimming and J lost 2 bases; unmatched junction nucleotides: 8. CDR3 in DNA: TGCGCCAGCAGCTACGGGACAGAGGGGACCTACGAGCAGTACGTC. It specifies CASSYGTEGTYEQYV.

This clonotype was counted between two and nine times. The chain recombines TRBV5-1 with TRBJ2-5, with 11 bases lining up with TRBD2. Losses at the gene ends were 2 bases for V and 1 base for J; bases not matched to a gene: 4. Germline V gene sequence: CDR1 SGHRS, CDR2 YFSETQ. The CDR3 is 16 amino acids. The CDR3 nucleotides read TGCGCCAGCAGCTTCATGACTAGCGGGGTCCAAGAGACCCAGTACTTC. Residues: CASSFMTSGVQETQYF.

This chain uses TRBV7-9 with TRBJ1-4; possible D gene TRBD1, 5 bases. Trimming stripped 11 bases from V and 5 bases from J, with 24 bases between. This CDR3 contains 16 residues. Germline-derived CDR1 and CDR2 are SEHNR and FQNEAQ (reference sequence). The CDR3 reads CAWNRGNHGGNEKLFF. The CDR3 DNA follows: TGTGCCTGGAATCGGGGGAACCACGGGGGAAATGAAAAACTGTTTTTT.

V gene TRBV7-3 combines with J gene TRBJ2-7; 7 nucleotides line up with TRBD1. The germline gives CDR1 SGHTA, CDR2 FQGTGA. The CDR3 spans 14 residues. The V segment lost 2 bases and the J segment 6 bases; nucleotides outside the gene matches: 7. The CDR3 spells CASSLCDRVGEQYV. In DNA, the CDR3 is TGTGCCAGCAGCTTATGCGACAGGGTCGGCGAGCAGTACGTC.

The genes are TRBV19 and TRBJ2-2, with 10 bases aligning to TRBD1. The J segment lost 5 bases and the V segment lost 5 bases, leaving 11 bases of the junction unmatched. The CDR3 length is 17 residues. Germline lookup yields CDR1 LNHDA and CDR2 SQIVND (reference sequence). The CDR3: CASSANRDRGRTGELFF. The CDR3 bases are TGTGCCAGTAGTGCGAATCGGGACAGGGGTCGGACCGGGGAGCTGTTTTTT.

The chain has TRBV7-9 and TRBJ1-1; D may be TRBD1 (5 bases). The length of the CDR3 is 14 residues. CDR1 SEHNR and CDR2 FQNEAQ come from the germline V gene (reference sequence). The V and J ends lost 5 bases and 4 bases respectively, with 14 bases between them. This CDR3 reads CASSRDWGGTEAFF. The CDR3 nucleotides read TGTGCCAGCAGCAGGGACTGGGGGGGCACTGAAGCTTTCTTT.

The chain employs TRBV10-2 and TRBJ2-5; no clear D gene. Germline V CDR1 and CDR2: WSHSY, SAAADI. The length of the CDR3 is 11 residues. The V gene lost 6 bases and the J gene lost 6 bases, with 8 bases spanning the gap. CDR3 loop: CASSDLQTQYF. The CDR3 DNA sequence: TGCGCCAGCAGCGACCTGCAGACCCAGTACTTC.

The chain uses TRBV28 and TRBJ1-6; tentatively, D is TRBD1 (6 bases). The CDR3 is made up of 14 amino acids. V dropped 6 bases and J dropped 9 bases, with 15 bases sitting between them. The germline gives CDR1 MDHEN, CDR2 SYDVKM. Written as DNA, the CDR3 is TGTGCCAGCAGGCCCAGGGGATTTTTTTCACCCCTCCACTTT. Translated, it gives CASRPRGFFSPLHF.